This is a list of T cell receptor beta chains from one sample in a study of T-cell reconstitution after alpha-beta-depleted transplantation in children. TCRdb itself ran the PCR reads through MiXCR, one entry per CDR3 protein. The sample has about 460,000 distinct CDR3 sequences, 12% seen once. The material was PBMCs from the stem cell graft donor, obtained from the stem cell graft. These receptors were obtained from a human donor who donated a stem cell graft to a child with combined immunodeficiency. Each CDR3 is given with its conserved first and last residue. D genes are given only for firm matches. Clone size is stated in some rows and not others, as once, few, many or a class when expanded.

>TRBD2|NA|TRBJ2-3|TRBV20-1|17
TGCAGTGCTGACTCTTCCCGCCTAGCGGGGGTCACAGATACGCAGTATTTT
CSADSSRLAGVTDTQYF
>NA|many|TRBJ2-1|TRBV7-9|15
TGTGCCAGCAGCTTGGGAGCAGACTCCTACAATGAGCAGTTCTTC
CASSLGADSYNEQFF
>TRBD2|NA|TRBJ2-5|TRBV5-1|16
TGCGCCAGCAGATGGGGACTCCTAGCGGGGCAAGAGACCCAGTACTTC
CASRWGLLAGQETQYF
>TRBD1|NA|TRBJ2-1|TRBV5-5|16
TGTGCCAGCAGCTTCAGACAGGGGGATAGGTACAATGAGCAGTTCTTC
CASSFRQGDRYNEQFF
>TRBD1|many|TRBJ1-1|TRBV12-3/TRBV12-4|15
TGTGCCAGCAGTCCGACCGGGACAGGGGTGACTGAAGCTTTCTTT
CASSPTGTGVTEAFF
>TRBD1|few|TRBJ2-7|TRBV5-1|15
TGCGCCAGCAGCTCAATGACAGGGGATAAGTACGAGCAGTACTTC
CASSSMTGDKYEQYF
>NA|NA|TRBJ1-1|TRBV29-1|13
TGCAGCGGGACGAAGGGCGAGCGCACTGAAGCTTTCTTT
CSGTKGERTEAFF
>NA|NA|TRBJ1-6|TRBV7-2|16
TGTGCCAGCAGCCCCGAGGCAGGACTCTATAATTCACCCCTCCACTTT
CASSPEAGLYNSPLHF
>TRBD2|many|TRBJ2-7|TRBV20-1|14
TGCAGTGCTAGGACTAGCGGGGGGGCCTACGAGCAGTACTTC
CSARTSGGAYEQYF
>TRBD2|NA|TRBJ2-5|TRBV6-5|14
TGTGCCAGCAGTTACTCCGGACTAGCGGAGACCCAGTACTTC
CASSYSGLAETQYF
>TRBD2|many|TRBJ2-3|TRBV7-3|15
TGTGCCAGCAGCTTCTCGGGACTATTCACAGATACGCAGTATTTT
CASSFSGLFTDTQYF
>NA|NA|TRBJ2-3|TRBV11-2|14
TGTGCCAGCAGTCCCAACAGGGAAACAGATACGCAGTATTTT
CASSPNRETDTQYF
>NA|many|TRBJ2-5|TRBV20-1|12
TGCAGTGCCAATACAGGGTTGGAGACCCAGTACTTC
CSANTGLETQYF
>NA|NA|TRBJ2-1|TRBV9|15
TGTGCCAGCAGCGTAGCGGGAGCAGCCTACAATGAGCAGTTCTTC
CASSVAGAAYNEQFF
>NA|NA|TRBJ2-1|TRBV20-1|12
TGCAGTGCCAGCCGGGTGGGACATGAGCAGTTCTTC
CSASRVGHEQFF
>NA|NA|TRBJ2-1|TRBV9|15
TGTGCCAGCAGCGTAGAGGCGGGTTCCTACAATGAGCAGTTCTTC
CASSVEAGSYNEQFF
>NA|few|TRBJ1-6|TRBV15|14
TGTGCCACCAGCAAGGCAGCGAGCAATTCACCCCTCCACTTT
CATSKAASNSPLHF
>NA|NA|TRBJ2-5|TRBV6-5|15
TGTGCCAGCAGTTACTCGTCGGGATCTAGGGAGACCCAGTACTTC
CASSYSSGSRETQYF
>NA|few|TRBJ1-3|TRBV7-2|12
TGTGCCAGCAGCCGTGGGGGAAACACCATATATTTT
CASSRGGNTIYF
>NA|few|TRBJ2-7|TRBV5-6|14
TGTGCCAGCAGCACCGGGACCTCATGGGACGAGCAGTACTTC
CASSTGTSWDEQYF
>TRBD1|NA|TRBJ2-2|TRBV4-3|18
TGCGCCAGCAGCCAGGCACTCCCGGGACAGGGGTTCACCGGGGAGCTGTTTTTT
CASSQALPGQGFTGELFF
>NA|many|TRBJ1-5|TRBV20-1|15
TGCAGTGCTAGAGATTCCAGGGGATGGGGTCAGCCCCAGCATTTT
CSARDSRGWGQPQHF
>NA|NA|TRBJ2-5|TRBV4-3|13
TGCGCCAGCAGCGGACACCTTCAAGAGACCCAGTACTTC
CASSGHLQETQYF
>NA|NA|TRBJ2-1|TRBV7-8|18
TGTGCCAGCACCCTTTCTCCTTATCCATCCCATACTAAGGATGAGCAGTTCTTC
CASTLSPYPSHTKDEQFF
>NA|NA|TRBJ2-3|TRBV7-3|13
TGTGCCAGCAGCACACACTATACAGATACGCAGTATTTT
CASSTHYTDTQYF
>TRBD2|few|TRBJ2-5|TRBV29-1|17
TGCAGCGTTGAAGCCCCACGAGCGGGAGGGCTCATGGAGACCCAGTACTTC
CSVEAPRAGGLMETQYF
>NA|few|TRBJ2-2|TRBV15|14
TGTGCCACCAGCAGAGCAGGGGCTAGCGGGGAGCTGTTTTTT
CATSRAGASGELFF
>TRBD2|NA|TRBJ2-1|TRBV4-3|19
TGCGCCAGCAGCCAGCTGCCATCTATTGCGGGGGGGCCCGGGAATGAGCAGTTCTTC
CASSQLPSIAGGPGNEQFF
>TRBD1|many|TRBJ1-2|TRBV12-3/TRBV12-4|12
TGTGCCAGCAGTCGGACAGGTGAAGGCTACACCTTC
CASSRTGEGYTF
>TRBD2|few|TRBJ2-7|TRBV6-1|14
TGTGCCAGCAGTGTGCGAGCGGGAATCTACGAGCAGTACTTC
CASSVRAGIYEQYF
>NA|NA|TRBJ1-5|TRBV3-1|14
TGTCCAAGGAGATCTATCTATAGCAATCAGCCCCAGCATTTT
CPRRSIYSNQPQHF
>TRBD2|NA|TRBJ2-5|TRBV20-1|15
TGCAGTGCCGGGAGGCCGGACACCAACCAAGAGACCCAGTACTTC
CSAGRPDTNQETQYF
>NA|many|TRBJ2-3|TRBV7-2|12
TGTGCCAGCAGCCCCCCAGCAGATACGCAGTATTTT
CASSPPADTQYF
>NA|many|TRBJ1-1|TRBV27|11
TGTGCCAGCAGTTCGGGGTATGAAGCTTTCTTT
CASSSGYEAFF
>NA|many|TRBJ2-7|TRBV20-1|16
TGCAGTGCTCGCAGCCCCGGACGGGGGACTCCCTACGAGCAGTACTTC
CSARSPGRGTPYEQYF
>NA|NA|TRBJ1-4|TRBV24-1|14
TGTGCCAACCGTCGGGCTACTCCTAATGAAAAACTGTTTTTT
CANRRATPNEKLFF
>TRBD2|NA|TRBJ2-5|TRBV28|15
TGTGCCAGCAGTCCCGGGACTAGCGGGGAGGAGACCCAGTACTTC
CASSPGTSGEETQYF
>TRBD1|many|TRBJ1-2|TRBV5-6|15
TGTGCCAGCAGCTTGGGGCGGACAGGGGCCTATGGCTACACCTTC
CASSLGRTGAYGYTF
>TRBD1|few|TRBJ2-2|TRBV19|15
TGTGCCAGTAGTATTGGACAGGAGACGGCCGGGGAGCTGTTTTTT
CASSIGQETAGELFF
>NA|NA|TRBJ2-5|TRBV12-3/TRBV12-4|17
TGTGCCAGCAGTCGCCGGCTGGGGGTGGGTAATCAAGAGACCCAGTACTTC
CASSRRLGVGNQETQYF
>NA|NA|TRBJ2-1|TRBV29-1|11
TGCAGCGCCGGCCATAACAATGAGCAGTTCTTC
CSAGHNNEQFF
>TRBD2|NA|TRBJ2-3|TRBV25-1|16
TGTGCCAGCAGTGAAGGGGGCGGGGGGGCCGCAGATACGCAGTATTTT
CASSEGGGGAADTQYF
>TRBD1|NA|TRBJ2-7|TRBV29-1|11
TGCAGCGTTGAACAGGGGGACGAGCAGTACTTC
CSVEQGDEQYF
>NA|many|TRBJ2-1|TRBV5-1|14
TGCGCCAGCAGCTTGGGAGCTAGCCAAGGTGAGCAGTTCTTC
CASSLGASQGEQFF
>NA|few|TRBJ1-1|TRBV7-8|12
TGTGCCAGCAGCGCCATCGGGCTGGAAGCTTTCTTT
CASSAIGLEAFF
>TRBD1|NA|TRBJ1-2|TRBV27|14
TGTGCCAGCAGTTCTCAACACAGGGGGGTTGGCTACACCTTC
CASSSQHRGVGYTF
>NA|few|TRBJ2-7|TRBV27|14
TGTGCCAGCAGTTTGAAAGGGGCGAGCTACGAGCAGTACTTC
CASSLKGASYEQYF
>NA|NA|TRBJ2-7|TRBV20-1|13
TGCAGTGCAACCACTTTAACCTCCTACGAGCAGTACTTC
CSATTLTSYEQYF